This is a list of T cell receptor beta chains from one sample in a study of shared clonotypes between healthy human individuals. Assay used: immunoSEQ multiplex PCR; TCRdb lists only in-frame clones, some missing. The sample records around 560,000 clones, around 95% being singletons. The sequenced sample was naive CD8+ T cells sorted from blood. All receptors come from a woman in her twenties or thirties in good health. CDR3s include the opening cysteine and the closing phenylalanine or tryptophan. Each record gives: V gene, J gene, clone size, D gene, CDR3 protein, CDR3 DNA. D genes are given only for firm matches. Clone size, where shown, is once, few, many, or a class for clones that have expanded.

>TRBV7-9|TRBJ2-5|.|.
CASSPVGGVKETQYF
TGTGCCAGCAGCCCCGTCGGAGGGGTTAAAGAGACCCAGTACTTC
>TRBV28|TRBJ2-3|.|TRBD1
CASSPRDRNTDTQYF
TGTGCCAGCAGTCCTCGGGACAGGAACACAGATACGCAGTATTTT
>TRBV21-1|TRBJ2-1|.|.
CASSAWGPYNEQFF
TGTGCCAGCAGCGCATGGGGTCCCTACAATGAGCAGTTCTTC
>TRBV5-4|TRBJ2-3|.|TRBD2
CASSIGTSGTDTQYF
TGTGCCAGCAGCATCGGGACTAGCGGCACAGATACGCAGTATTTT
>TRBV5-1|TRBJ2-1|.|TRBD2
CASSLGQDRLAANNEQFF
TGCGCCAGCAGCTTGGGTCAGGACCGACTAGCAGCGAACAATGAGCAGTTCTTC
>TRBV10-2|TRBJ1-1|.|.
CASSEGSLMTSGTEAFF
TGCGCCAGCAGTGAAGGCAGTCTGATGACGTCCGGCACTGAAGCTTTCTTT
>TRBV2|TRBJ1-3|.|.
CASSVGDTRISGNTIYF
TGTGCCAGCAGTGTGGGCGATACTAGGATCTCTGGAAACACCATATATTTT
>TRBV7-8|TRBJ2-7|once|.
CASSLYRDFYEQYF
TGTGCCAGCAGCTTATACCGGGACTTCTACGAGCAGTACTTC
>TRBV6-5|TRBJ2-3|.|TRBD2
CASSPSGITDTQYF
TGTGCCAGCAGCCCAAGCGGGATCACAGATACGCAGTATTTT
>TRBV5-1|TRBJ2-2|.|.
CAGWGSDNPPFDTGELFF
TGCGCCGGCTGGGGGAGCGATAATCCCCCCTTTGATACCGGGGAGCTGTTTTTT
>TRBV20-1|TRBJ2-1|.|TRBD2
CSARLAAEQFF
TGCAGTGCCCGACTAGCGGCCGAGCAGTTCTTC
>TRBV6-6|TRBJ2-7|.|.
CASSTASHYEQYF
TGTGCCAGCTCAACCGCCAGTCACTACGAGCAGTACTTC
>TRBV9|TRBJ2-3|.|TRBD2
CASSNPSGRIDTQYF
TGTGCCAGCAGCAACCCTAGCGGGAGAATAGATACGCAGTATTTT
>TRBV27|TRBJ1-5|.|.
CAVGPGARQPQHF
TGTGCCGTCGGACCGGGGGCTAGGCAGCCCCAGCATTTT
>TRBV5-1|TRBJ2-2|.|.
CASTLSDGELFF
TGCGCCAGCACCCTGAGTGACGGGGAGCTGTTTTTT
>TRBV6-6|TRBJ1-2|.|.
CATESYGYTF
TGTGCCACTGAGTCCTATGGATACACCTTC
>TRBV7-9|TRBJ1-2|.|.
CASSFSGNYGYTF
TGTGCCAGCAGCTTCTCAGGAAACTATGGCTACACCTTC
>TRBV28|TRBJ2-2|.|TRBD2
CANLAGRNTGELFF
TGTGCCAACTTAGCGGGCCGTAACACCGGGGAGCTGTTTTTT
>TRBV28|TRBJ2-1|.|TRBD2
CASRTISGSSYNEQFF
TGTGCCAGCAGGACTATCAGCGGGAGCTCCTACAATGAGCAGTTCTTC
>TRBV5-8|TRBJ1-1|.|TRBD1
CASGPGQENTEAFF
TGTGCCAGCGGACCAGGACAGGAGAACACTGAAGCTTTCTTT
>TRBV27|TRBJ1-4|.|TRBD1
CASSLKGQENEKLFF
TGTGCCAGCAGTTTAAAAGGACAGGAGAATGAAAAACTGTTTTTT